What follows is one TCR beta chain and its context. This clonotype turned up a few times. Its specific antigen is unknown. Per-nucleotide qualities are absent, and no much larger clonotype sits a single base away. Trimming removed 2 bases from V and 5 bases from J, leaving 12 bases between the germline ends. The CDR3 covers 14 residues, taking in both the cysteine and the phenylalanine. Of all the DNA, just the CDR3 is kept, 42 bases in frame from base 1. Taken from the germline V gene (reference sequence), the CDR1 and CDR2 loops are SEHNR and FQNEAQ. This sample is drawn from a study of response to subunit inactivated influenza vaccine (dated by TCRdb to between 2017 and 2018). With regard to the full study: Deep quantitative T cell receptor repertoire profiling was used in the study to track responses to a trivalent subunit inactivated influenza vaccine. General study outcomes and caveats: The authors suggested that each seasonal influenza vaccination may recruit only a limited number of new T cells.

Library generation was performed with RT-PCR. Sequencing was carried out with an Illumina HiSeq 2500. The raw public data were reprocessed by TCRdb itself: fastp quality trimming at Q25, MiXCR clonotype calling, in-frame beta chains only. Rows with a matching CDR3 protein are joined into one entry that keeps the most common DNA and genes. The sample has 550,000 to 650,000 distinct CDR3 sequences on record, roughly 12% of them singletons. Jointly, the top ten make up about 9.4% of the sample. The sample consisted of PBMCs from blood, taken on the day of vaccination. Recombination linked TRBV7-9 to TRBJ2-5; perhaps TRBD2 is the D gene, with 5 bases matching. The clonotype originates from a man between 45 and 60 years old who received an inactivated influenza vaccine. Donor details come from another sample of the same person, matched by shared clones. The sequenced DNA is TGTGCCAGCAGCTTACGGACCCAGCGGGAGACCCAGTACTTC. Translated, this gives CASSLRTQRETQYF.